The sequence of this T cell receptor (beta chain) was determined in a study of T cells in Graves' hyperthyroidism and ophthalmopathy. Using RNA transcripts as the source, TCR beta CDR3 regions were amplified. HTBI primers were used for first-round RT-PCR of the TCR CDR3. One entry per CDR3 protein results from TCRdb running MiXCR on the multiplex PCR reads. Counted here are approximately 520,000 distinct CDR3 sequences, around 20% occurring once; the ten biggest clones make up more than 20%. This clonotype was observed a few times. This TCR was sampled from a man aged 18 to 35 with Graves' hyperthyroidism. The sequenced sample was blood.

The chain's CDR3 is CASSQDPLGPGNTIYF. The CDR3 DNA is TGCGCCAGCAGCCAAGACCCATTGGGGCCTGGAAACACCATATATTTT. The chain joins TRBV4-1 to TRBJ1-3, with D perhaps TRBD1 (5 bases). Trimming cost V 0 bases and J 2 bases, with 11 bases left between them. This CDR3 is 16 amino acids long. Germline loops: CDR1 MGHRA, CDR2 YSYEKL.